A single sample is the source of the 28 T cell receptor beta chains below, sequenced in a study of type 1 and type 2 diabetes patients. PCR was run on genomic DNA. Multiplex PCR with 30 forward and 13 reverse primers amplified the TCR beta CDR3. TCRdb used MiXCR to reprocess the multiplex PCR reads, holding one entry per CDR3 protein. The table includes 250,000 or so distinct CDR3 sequences, 45% to 60% detected once. Sequenced sample: peripheral blood mononuclear cells (PBMCs). The receptor source for this set is a man aged 18 to 30 with type 2 diabetes.

This clonotype is a singleton in its sample. The chain recombines TRBV18 with TRBJ1-2, with D hard to call. Looked up from germline, CDR1 is KGHSH and CDR2 is LQKENI. V was trimmed by 3 bases and J by 7 bases, leaving 12 bases between them. The CDR3 extends over 13 amino acids. The CDR3 reads CASSPWVAPGYTF. The CDR3 DNA reads TGTGCCAGCTCACCGTGGGTAGCTCCTGGCTACACCTTC.

This clonotype was counted a few times. This chain connects TRBV7-2 to TRBJ2-3; D possibly corresponds to TRBD2 (5 bases). Between the trimmed V and J ends, which lost 1 base and 0 bases, there was a span of 8 bases. Germline V CDR1 and CDR2: SGHTA, FQGNSA. The CDR3 totals 15 residues. CDR3 protein: CASSLGGYSTDTQYF. CDR3 in DNA: TGTGCCAGCAGCTTAGGCGGGTATAGCACAGATACGCAGTATTTT.

The V and J genes are TRBV6-6 and TRBJ2-7, with D maybe TRBD2 (6 bases). Germline values: CDR1 MNHNY, CDR2 SVGAGI (reference sequence). CDR3 length: 12 residues. The V gene lost 5 bases and the J gene lost 9 bases, with 14 bases spanning the gap. This CDR3 is CASSGGTSAQYF. The CDR3 nucleotides are TGTGCCAGCAGTGGAGGGACTTCGGCGCAGTACTTC.

The rearrangement uses TRBV10-3 and TRBJ2-7; TRBD1 agrees at 10 bases. There are 15 residues in the CDR3. With 6 bases clipped from V and 7 bases from J, the junction kept 12 bases outside the gene matches. From germline, CDR1 is ENHRY and CDR2 SYGVKD. The CDR3 protein is CAIRETGTGDQEQYF. The CDR3 DNA follows: TGTGCCATCAGAGAGACCGGGACAGGGGATCAGGAGCAGTACTTC.

The rearrangement joins TRBV7-2 to TRBJ2-7; TRBD1 aligns across 7 bases. The germline gives CDR1 SGHTA, CDR2 FQGNSA. There are 15 residues in the CDR3. With V trimmed by 6 bases and J by 0 bases, 8 bases remained unmatched. CDR3 protein: CASSPRDRPSYEQYF. DNA for the CDR3: TGTGCCAGCAGTCCGAGGGACAGACCCTCCTACGAGCAGTACTTC.

The chain has TRBV4-1 and TRBJ2-1; 9 bases map to TRBD2. The V gene end was trimmed by 3 bases and the J gene end by 4 bases; junction bases not matched to a gene: 1. In germline, CDR1 is MGHRA, CDR2 YSYEKL. The CDR3 covers 14 residues. The CDR3 sequence is CASSHLAGYNEQFF. The CDR3 DNA reads TGCGCCAGCAGCCATCTAGCGGGGTACAATGAGCAGTTCTTC.

The chain's CDR3 is CSVDTFNYGYTF. CDR3 DNA: TGCAGCGTTGACACCTTTAACTATGGCTACACCTTC. The chain is built from TRBV29-1 and TRBJ1-2; D remains ambiguous. Trimming pared 3 bases from V and 1 base from J, leaving 6 bases between. Per the germline V gene, CDR1 is SQVTM and CDR2 is ANQGSEA. This CDR3 spans 12 amino acids.

This clonotype has only one observation. V is TRBV30 and J is TRBJ2-5; TRBD1 matches 8 bases. Germline V gene lookup returns CDR1 GTSNPN and CDR2 SVGIG (reference sequence). The CDR3 loop spans 12 amino acids. V lost 5 bases and J lost 4; bases outside the gene matches: 3. The CDR3 loop reads CAWYGQGETQYF. The CDR3 coding sequence is TGTGCCTGGTATGGACAGGGAGAGACCCAGTACTTC.

The chain couples TRBV5-1 to TRBJ2-1; 7 nucleotides align to TRBD2. After removal of 4 bases from V and 3 bases from J, the junction contained 10 bases not matched to a gene. The CDR3 is 16 residues long. Looked up from germline, CDR1 is SGHRS and CDR2 is YFSETQ. The chain's CDR3 is CASSHESGAYYNEQFF. Here the CDR3 DNA reads TGCGCCAGCAGCCACGAAAGCGGGGCCTACTACAATGAGCAGTTCTTC.

The V call is TRBV20-1, the J call TRBJ2-1; TRBD1 matches 9 bases. The V gene end was trimmed by 3 bases and the J gene end by 0 bases; junction bases not matched to a gene: 6. CDR1 and CDR2 (germline): DFQATT, SNEGSKA (reference sequence). CDR3 length: 16 amino acids. DNA of the CDR3: TGCAGTGCTAGCTCCGGGACAGGGAGCTCCTACAATGAGCAGTTCTTC. As protein: CSASSGTGSSYNEQFF.

The J gene is TRBJ1-1, the V gene TRBV13; the match to TRBD1 covers 7 bases. This CDR3 has 13 amino acids. Germline V gene sequence: CDR1 PRHDT, CDR2 FYEKMQ (reference sequence). V was pared by 5 bases and J by 14 bases, with 14 bases of the junction left unmatched. CDR3 sequence (DNA): TGTGCCAGCAGCCGACAGGGAGCAAGTGGGACGTTCTTT. This gives the protein CASSRQGASGTFF.

This clonotype was observed many times. CDR3 residues: CASSDNSVYGYTF. The CDR3 DNA reads as TGTGCCAGCAGCGACAACAGCGTCTATGGCTACACCTTC. This chain connects TRBV7-8 to TRBJ1-2; the D is unclear. V gave up 5 bases and J gave up 4 bases, with 11 bases separating them. CDR3 length: 13 residues. CDR1 is SGHVS and CDR2 is FQNEAQ in the germline V gene. Together with reference TRBV7-8 and TRBJ1-2, the CDR3 gives the full variable domain: GAGVSQSPRYKVAKRGQDVALRCDPISGHVSLFWYQQALGQGPEFLTYFQNEAQLDKSGLPSDRFFAERPEGSVSTLKIQRTQQEDSAVYLCASSDNSVYGYTFGSGTRLTVV.

Regarding this clonotype: A junction end diverges from the germline sequence, so it may reflect a read error. The chain joins TRBV10-3 to TRBJ2-7; 7 bases fit TRBD1. In germline, CDR1 is ENHRY, CDR2 SYGVKD. The CDR3 loop spans 15 amino acids. CDR3 DNA: TGTGCCGTCAGTGGTGGACAGGACCTTTCCTACGAGCAGTACTTC. It specifies CAVSGGQDLSYEQYF.

V usage is TRBV20-1 and J usage is TRBJ1-4, with D unclear. This CDR3 has 15 amino acids. V dropped 0 bases and J dropped 6 bases, with 14 bases sitting between them. Germline CDR1 is DFQATT and CDR2 is SNEGSKA (reference sequence). DNA of the CDR3: TGCAGTGCTAGAGATTTAAGGGTTCAAGATGAAAAACTGTTTTTT. Encoded protein: CSARDLRVQDEKLFF.

In this sample, this clonotype turned up many times. The V call is TRBV15, the J call TRBJ2-5; D perhaps matches TRBD1 (6 bases). Germline V gives CDR1 LNHNV, CDR2 YYDKDF (reference sequence). Trimming took 5 bases from V and 5 from J, leaving 12 bases between them. The CDR3 loop spans 13 amino acids. CDR3 in amino acids: CATSGRGWETQYF. The CDR3 DNA sequence: TGTGCCACCAGCGGCAGGGGATGGGAGACCCAGTACTTC.

The rearrangement links TRBV6-5 to TRBJ2-1; D gene uncertain. Germline V gene lookup returns CDR1 MNHEY and CDR2 SVGAGI. V lost 11 bases and J 10 bases, leaving 24 bases between the germline ends. The CDR3 runs to 14 residues. The CDR3 region is CAAFSDDPPYEQFF. CDR3 bases: TGTGCCGCGTTCTCGGACGACCCCCCCTACGAGCAGTTCTTC.

This clonotype has more than one count but fewer than ten. The chain carries TRBV7-8 and TRBJ2-7; 7 nucleotides match TRBD1. Germline CDR1 SGHVS, CDR2 FQNEAQ. The CDR3 length is 16 residues. Trimming took 1 base from V and 0 from J; bases not matched to a gene: 6. CDR3: CASSLEGADSSYEQYF. The CDR3 coding sequence is TGTGCCAGCAGCTTAGAGGGGGCCGATAGCTCCTACGAGCAGTACTTC. Together with reference TRBV7-8 and TRBJ2-7, the CDR3 gives the full variable domain: GAGVSQSPRYKVAKRGQDVALRCDPISGHVSLFWYQQALGQGPEFLTYFQNEAQLDKSGLPSDRFFAERPEGSVSTLKIQRTQQEDSAVYLCASSLEGADSSYEQYFGPGTRLTVT.

The chain has TRBV19 and TRBJ1-1; D is ambiguous. The CDR3 sequence is 13 residues long. The germline V and J ends were trimmed by 7 bases and 0 bases, with 9 bases remaining between them. Germline V gives CDR1 LNHDA, CDR2 SQIVND (reference sequence). The CDR3 DNA reads as TGTGCCAGTATGAGCCAGGTGAACACTGAAGCTTTCTTT. Residues: CASMSQVNTEAFF.

As to this clonotype: An end of the junction does not agree with germline; a read error may underlie this. The V call is TRBV28, the J call TRBJ2-7; D is perhaps TRBD2 (5 bases). The CDR3 sequence is 15 residues long. Germline assignment: CDR1 MDHEN and CDR2 SYDVKM. CDR3 nucleotide sequence: TGTGCCAGCAGTTTTCTTGCCGAGCTTAGCGTCGAGCAGTGCTTC. Translated: CASSFLAELSVEQCF.

This clonotype was detected only a few times. The V and J genes are TRBV2 and TRBJ1-5; D may be TRBD1 (6 bases). This CDR3 region has 15 residues. The germline gives CDR1 SNHLY, CDR2 FYNNEI. Trimming removed 5 bases from V and 0 bases from J, with 11 bases in between. The CDR3: CASSKDSYSNQPQHF. In DNA form, the CDR3 reads TGTGCCAGCAGTAAGGACAGCTATAGCAATCAGCCCCAGCATTTT. Full variable domain (missing parts from reference TRBV2 and TRBJ1-5): EPEVTQTPSHQVTQMGQEVILRCVPISNHLYFYWYRQILGQKVEFLVSFYNNEISEKSEIFDDQFSVERPDGSNFTLKIRSTKLEDSAMYFCASSKDSYSNQPQHFGDGTRLSIL.

There are many counts of this clonotype. This chain joins TRBV15 and TRBJ2-6, with no clear D. The germline gives CDR1 LNHNV, CDR2 YYDKDF (reference sequence). The V end lost 1 base, the J end lost 3 bases, and 1 base lay between the germline ends. This CDR3 has 13 amino acids. CDR3 amino acids: CATSRGGANVLTF. For the CDR3, the DNA is TGTGCCACCAGCAGAGGTGGGGCCAACGTCCTGACTTTC.

This clonotype has only a few counts. In nucleotides, the CDR3 is TGTGCCAGCAGTTACTCTACGGACCCCACTAACACTGAAGCTTTCTTT. Protein product: CASSYSTDPTNTEAFF. This rearrangement joins TRBV6-6 to TRBJ1-1; D is ambiguous. The CDR3 spans 16 residues. V lost 0 bases and J lost 2, with 13 bases in between. The germline CDR1 and CDR2 sequences are MNHNY and SVGAGI (reference sequence).

With regard to this clonotype: This may come from a read error, since a much larger clone is one base off. The chain combines TRBV2 with TRBJ2-1; TRBD2 agrees at 7 bases. The germline V gene encodes CDR1 SNHLY and CDR2 FYNNEI. There are 13 residues in the CDR3. J lost 10 bases, V lost 7 bases, and 10 bases had no gene match. CDR3 in amino acids: CASTGRESYEQFF. CDR3 coding DNA: TGTGCCAGCACGGGGAGGGAGTCCTACGAGCAGTTCTTC.

This chain links TRBV12-3 or TRBV12-4 with TRBJ1-4; D may be TRBD1 (6 bases). The CDR3 extends over 14 amino acids. Trimming left V 5 bases short and J 4 bases short, with 11 bases between. CDR3 sequence reads: CASSPGTHNEKLFF. CDR3 nucleotides: TGTGCCAGCAGTCCCGGGACACATAATGAAAAACTGTTTTTT.

In this sample, this clonotype turned up many times. The CDR3 spells CASSSGGRNTEAFF. CDR3 in DNA: TGTGCCAGCAGCTCGGGTGGCCGGAACACTGAAGCTTTCTTT. The J gene is TRBJ1-1, the V gene TRBV7-8, with no clear D. V lost 4 bases, J lost 1 base, and 10 bases lay in between. Per germline, CDR1 SGHVS and CDR2 FQNEAQ. The CDR3 extends over 14 amino acids.

This clonotype showed up just a few times. The V and J genes are TRBV2 and TRBJ2-3, with 13 bases aligning to TRBD2. The CDR3 is 17 residues long. Germline V gene lookup returns CDR1 SNHLY and CDR2 FYNNEI. V shed 5 bases, J shed 3 bases, and the junction held 8 bases outside the gene matches. Written as DNA, the CDR3 is TGTGCCAGCAGTACAGGACTAGCGGGGGACGAGACAGATACGCAGTATTTT. Its translation is CASSTGLAGDETDTQYF.

A few counts support this clonotype. V gene TRBV6-5 combines with J gene TRBJ1-2; weak D call: TRBD1 (5 bases). V was cut by 6 bases and J by 11 bases, with 19 bases left in between. This CDR3 contains 13 residues. The germline V gene has CDR1 MNHEY and CDR2 SVGAGI. The CDR3 protein is CASSLTREGTYTF. CDR3 nucleotides: TGTGCCAGCAGCTTAACGAGAGAGGGGACGTACACCTTC.

The sample holds one count of this clonotype. This may stem from a read error, because a much larger clone lies one nucleotide away. The chain has TRBV7-3 and TRBJ2-7; D gene uncertain. The CDR3 runs 16 residues. Trimming took 7 bases from V and 5 from J, leaving 24 bases between them. Germline V gene data show CDR1 as SGHTA and CDR2 as FQGTGA. The CDR3 loop is CASNPLKGKGKNEQYF. In nucleotides, the CDR3 is TGTGCCAGCAACCCACTCAAGGGCAAGGGTAAAAACGAGCAGTACTTC.